This T cell receptor (beta chain) was retrieved from a study of shared clonotypes between healthy human individuals. Over several immunoSEQ plates, each subset's genomic DNA was distributed in even portions. The repertoire was sequenced with immunoSEQ multiplex PCR; TCRdb's copy has only in-frame clones and lacks some. Here the sample spans roughly 2.2 million clones, less than 95% being singletons. Germline values: CDR1 SQVTM, CDR2 ANQGSEA. The length of the CDR3 is 14 residues. Trimming took off 4 bases at V and 0 bases at J, with 11 bases between the two ends. The TCR comes from a man younger than 35 in good health. Some clones in this sample may be carry-over from other donors' samples. Sequenced sample: naive CD4+ T cells from PBMCs. The subset was: CD45RA+ positively selected. The rearrangement joins TRBV29-1 to TRBJ2-3; D remains unclear. CDR3 amino acids: CSVAGVTSTDTQYF. The CDR3 DNA is TGCAGCGTTGCGGGCGTAACAAGCACAGATACGCAGTATTTT.